This T cell receptor (beta chain) is drawn from a study of cytomegalovirus exposure and HLA in healthy donors. With 60 Vbeta and 13 Jbeta primers, the PCR was carried out. Some clones are missing from TCRdb's copy, which holds only in-frame ones; the method was immunoSEQ multiplex PCR. The table records 100,000 to 150,000 clones, around 80% of them present only once. V was pared by 2 bases and J by 14 bases, with 20 bases between. The CDR3 has 14 residues. The germline gives CDR1 SGHTS, CDR2 YDEGEE. The sample holds a few counts of this clone. The sequence was obtained from a woman in her 30s in good health and CMV-seronegative. Sample: PBMCs. The rearrangement joins TRBV5-8 to TRBJ2-1; no clear D gene. The CDR3 region has the DNA TGTGCCAGCAGCTTTGTACCCCCTTCGCCTACAGAGTTCTTC. This translates into CASSFVPPSPTEFF.